The sequence of this TCR beta chain was determined in a study of resident and recirculating memory T cells in vitiligo. Turning to the study itself: Epidermis came from shave biopsies of lesional and nonlesional sites, plus PBMCs. Whole samples, not sorted cells, were homogenized and used for genomic DNA extraction.

Sequencing was performed with immunoSEQ multiplex PCR; in TCRdb, only in-frame clones are kept and a portion is missing. The data contain tens of thousands of clones, around 92% of them singletons. CDR1 and CDR2 from the germline V gene are MNHEY and SMNVEV (reference sequence). V gave up 6 bases and J gave up 2 bases; unmatched junction bases: 10. CDR3 length: 16 residues. J is TRBJ2-3 and V is TRBV27, with TRBD1 identical over 8 bases. Sequenced: blood. The clonotype was recovered from a male donor with vitiligo. CDR3 nucleotide sequence: TGTGCCAGCAGGCTCGACGGACAGGGTCCCACAGATACGCAGTATTTT. This codes for CASRLDGQGPTDTQYF.